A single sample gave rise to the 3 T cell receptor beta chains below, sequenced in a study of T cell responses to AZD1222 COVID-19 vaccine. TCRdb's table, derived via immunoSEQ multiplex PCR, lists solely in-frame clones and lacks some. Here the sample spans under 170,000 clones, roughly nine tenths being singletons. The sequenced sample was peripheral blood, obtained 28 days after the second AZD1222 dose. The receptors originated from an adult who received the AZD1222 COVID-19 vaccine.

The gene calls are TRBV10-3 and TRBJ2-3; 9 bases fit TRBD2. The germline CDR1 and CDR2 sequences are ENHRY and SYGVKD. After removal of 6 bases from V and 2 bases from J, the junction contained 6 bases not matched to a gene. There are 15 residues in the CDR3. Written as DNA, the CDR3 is TGTGCCATCAGCCCCCTAGCGGGGAACACAGATACGCAGTATTTT. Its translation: CAISPLAGNTDTQYF.

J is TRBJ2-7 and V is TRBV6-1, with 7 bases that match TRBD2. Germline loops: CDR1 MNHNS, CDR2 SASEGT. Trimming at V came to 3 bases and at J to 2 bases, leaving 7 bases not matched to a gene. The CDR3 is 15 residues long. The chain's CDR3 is CASSEGGSVTYEQYF. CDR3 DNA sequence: TGTGCCAGCAGTGAGGGCGGGAGTGTAACCTACGAGCAGTACTTC.

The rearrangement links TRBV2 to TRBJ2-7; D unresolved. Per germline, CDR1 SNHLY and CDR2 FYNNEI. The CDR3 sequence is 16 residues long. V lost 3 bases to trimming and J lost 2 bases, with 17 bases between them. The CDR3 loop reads CASSDGYIKKTYEQYF. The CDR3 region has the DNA TGTGCCAGCAGTGACGGATATATCAAAAAAACCTACGAGCAGTACTTC.